Listed here are 28 T cell receptor beta chains from one sample, sequenced in a study of cytomegalovirus exposure and HLA in healthy donors. The repertoire was sequenced with immunoSEQ multiplex PCR; TCRdb's copy has only in-frame clones and lacks some. Of roughly 200,000 clones listed, about 89% are singletons. The source material was PBMCs. The receptors come from a man between 25 and 39 years old in good health and CMV-seropositive.

The gene calls are TRBV7-2 and TRBJ2-1; TRBD2 aligns across 9 bases. Trimming cost V 6 bases and J 8 bases; bases outside gene matches: 8. CDR1 SGHTA and CDR2 FQGNSA come from the germline V gene. The CDR3 consists of 14 residues. The CDR3 DNA reads as TGTGCCAGCAGACAAGGACTAGCGAGGGATGAGCAGTTCTTC. It specifies CASRQGLARDEQFF.

This clone was counted once. The sample contains more than one DNA sequence encoding this CDR3. The chain recombines TRBV27 with TRBJ2-6; the D is unclear. CDR3 size: 13 residues. Trimming took off 2 bases at V and 3 bases at J, with 2 bases between the two ends. Germline lookup yields CDR1 MNHEY and CDR2 SMNVEV (reference sequence). The CDR3 protein is CASSLLGANVLTF. The CDR3 nucleotides read TGTGCCAGCAGTTTACTTGGGGCCAACGTCCTGACTTTC.

Regarding this clone: The junction does not match germline at one end; this may be a read error. The V call is TRBV2, the J call TRBJ1-5, with D perhaps matching TRBD1 (6 bases). The CDR3 contains 14 residues. Germline values: CDR1 SNHLY, CDR2 FYNNEI. The CDR3 loop is CASTEAGVNQPQHF. In nucleotides, the CDR3 is TGTGCCAGCACTGAAGCAGGGGTAAATCAGCCCCAGCATTTT.

The V call is TRBV6-1, the J call TRBJ2-1; TRBD2 matches at 12 bases. The CDR3 has 14 residues. J was trimmed by 10 bases and V by 7 bases; bases with no gene match: 8. The germline CDR1 and CDR2 sequences are MNHNS and SASEGT. The CDR3 DNA reads as TGTGCCAGCATGACTAGCGGGAGAGGGCGAGAGCAGTTCTTC. This codes for CASMTSGRGREQFF.

The sample holds a few counts of this clone. Since a much larger clone is just one base distant, this may be a read error. The chain couples TRBV6-5 to TRBJ2-7; D ambiguous. Germline V lookup: CDR1 MNHEY, CDR2 SVGAGI. Trimming left V 5 bases short and J 0 bases short, with 2 bases between. The CDR3 extends over 11 amino acids. CDR3 loop: CASSTSYEQYF. CDR3 sequence (DNA): TGTGCCAGCAGTACCTCCTACGAGCAGTACTTC.

The DNA for the CDR3 is TGTGCCAGCAGCCAAGGGGTCAGCTCCTACGAGCAGTACTTC. Its protein product is CASSQGVSSYEQYF. The V call is TRBV14, the J call TRBJ2-7, with D unclear. Germline CDR1 and CDR2: SGHDN and FVKESK. The CDR3 has 14 residues. The V and J ends lost 1 base and 0 bases respectively, with 7 bases between them.

In its sample, this clone was seen once. The chain carries TRBV5-1 and TRBJ2-1; D call uncertain. Germline values: CDR1 SGHRS, CDR2 YFSETQ. V lost 6 bases to trimming and J lost 4 bases, with 20 bases between them. The CDR3 spans 16 residues. CDR3 coding DNA: TGCGCCAGCACCTCGGTGTTTCAGCGCGGATACAATGAGCAGTTCTTC. This gives the protein CASTSVFQRGYNEQFF.

The CDR3 DNA reads as TGTGCCAGCAGGACTGGACAGGGGGCCGGTGGCTACACCTTC. Amino acids: CASRTGQGAGGYTF. The chain joins TRBV6-6 to TRBJ1-2; 11 bases map to TRBD1. The CDR3 covers 14 residues. Germline V lookup: CDR1 MNHNY, CDR2 SVGAGI (reference sequence). The junction had 7 bases not matched to a gene; V was cut back by 6 bases and J by 7 bases.

The V and J genes are TRBV27 and TRBJ1-1, with D perhaps matching TRBD1 (6 bases). Germline V lookup: CDR1 MNHEY, CDR2 SMNVEV (reference sequence). The CDR3 has 13 residues. The V end lost 5 bases, the J end lost 6 bases, and 13 bases lay between the germline ends. CDR3 amino acids: CASSAGEYAEAFF. In DNA, the CDR3 is TGTGCCAGCAGTGCAGGGGAGTACGCTGAAGCTTTCTTT.

The CDR3 reads CATLGGQTYEQYF. In nucleotides, the CDR3 is TGTGCCACCCTAGGCGGACAGACCTACGAGCAGTACTTC. The chain joins TRBV6-1 to TRBJ2-7; maybe TRBD1 (6 bases). The germline V gene encodes CDR1 MNHNS and CDR2 SASEGT. Between the trimmed V and J ends, which lost 10 bases and 2 bases, there was a span of 15 bases. The CDR3 has 13 amino acids.

This clone was observed once. The genes are TRBV4-3 and TRBJ1-5; D is undetermined. Germline V gene sequence: CDR1 LGHNA, CDR2 YSLEER. With 2 bases removed from V and 2 bases from J, the gap between germline ends came to 10 bases. The CDR3 has 15 amino acids. The CDR3 here is CASSQQNGGNQPQHF. The CDR3 DNA sequence: TGCGCCAGCAGCCAACAAAACGGGGGCAATCAGCCCCAGCATTTT.

V gene TRBV28 combines with J gene TRBJ2-7; D unresolved. V dropped 6 bases and J dropped 3 bases, with 9 bases sitting between them. The CDR3 contains 12 residues. Germline V gene data show CDR1 as MDHEN and CDR2 as SYDVKM. For the CDR3, the DNA is TGTGCCAGCAGCCCCCCCCTCTACGAGCAGTACTTC. As protein: CASSPPLYEQYF.

In nucleotides, the CDR3 is TGTGCCAGCAGCCCCCGGTTAACTAATGAAAAACTGTTTTTT. Its translation: CASSPRLTNEKLFF. The chain is built from TRBV14 and TRBJ1-4, with unresolved D. CDR3 length: 14 residues. V was shortened by 4 bases and J by 1 base, with 7 bases between the two germline ends. The germline V gene encodes CDR1 SGHDN and CDR2 FVKESK.

The chain uses TRBV4-1 and TRBJ1-1, with D maybe TRBD1 (6 bases). Between the trimmed V and J ends, which lost 1 base and 3 bases, there was a span of 12 bases. Germline V gives CDR1 MGHRA, CDR2 YSYEKL. This CDR3 comprises 15 residues. The CDR3 sequence is CASSQVGTPDTEAFF. The CDR3 DNA is TGCGCCAGCAGCCAAGTAGGGACACCGGACACTGAAGCTTTCTTT.

V usage is TRBV27 and J usage is TRBJ2-1, with 10 positions matching TRBD2. The CDR3 loop spans 16 amino acids. Germline V gene sequence: CDR1 MNHEY, CDR2 SMNVEV (reference sequence). V lost 6 bases to trimming and J lost 1 base; unmatched junction nucleotides: 6. Here the CDR3 DNA reads TGTGCCAGCAGCCTAGCGGGAGTTGTTTCCTACAATGAGCAGTTCTTC. Translation gives CASSLAGVVSYNEQFF.

This chain's CDR3 is CASSYTLGSGGSYEQYF. In DNA form, the CDR3 reads TGTGCCAGCAGCTATACCCTAGGTAGCGGGGGTTCCTACGAGCAGTACTTC. V usage is TRBV13 and J usage is TRBJ2-7, with 9 bases aligning to TRBD2. V was clipped by 4 bases and J by 1 base; unmatched bases: 11. This CDR3 spans 17 amino acids. Germline loops: CDR1 PRHDT, CDR2 FYEKMQ (reference sequence).

The rearrangement links TRBV4-1 to TRBJ1-5, with 7 positions matching TRBD1. This CDR3 has 17 amino acids. Germline trimming cut 4 bases from V and 9 bases from J; bases unmatched to any gene: 18. CDR1 is MGHRA, CDR2 YSYEKL, per germline. In nucleotides, the CDR3 is TGCGCCAGCAGCCCCGGGACAGCTGGGGTGGGTATTGGGCCCCAGCATTTT. It translates to CASSPGTAGVGIGPQHF.

This clone has a single count. The CDR3 reads CASSYSRVYNEQFF. The CDR3 nucleotides are TGTGCCAGCAGTTACTCGCGAGTATACAATGAGCAGTTCTTC. The chain joins TRBV6-6 to TRBJ2-1, with no clear D. The CDR3 loop spans 14 amino acids. Trimming cost V 0 bases and J 4 bases, with 7 bases left between them. Germline lookup yields CDR1 MNHNY and CDR2 SVGAGI (reference sequence).

CDR3 protein: CASSIRTGTSTDTQYF. The CDR3 DNA reads as TGTGCCAGCAGCATAAGGACAGGGACCTCCACAGATACGCAGTATTTT. The J gene is TRBJ2-3, the V gene TRBV11-3; 8 bases are a match to TRBD1. Germline V lookup: CDR1 SGHNT, CDR2 YENEEA. Unmatched junction bases numbered 9, after V lost 5 bases and J lost 2 bases. This CDR3 comprises 16 residues.

The chain uses TRBV11-1 and TRBJ2-7; TRBD1 matches 8 bases. This CDR3 region has 15 residues. Germline assignment: CDR1 SGHAT and CDR2 FQDESV (reference sequence). V shed 3 bases, J shed 2 bases, and the junction held 6 bases outside the gene matches. The CDR3 is CASSFSGTGAYEQYF. In DNA, the CDR3 is TGTGCCAGCAGCTTCTCCGGGACAGGAGCCTACGAGCAGTACTTC.

Only one count was recorded for this clone. The genes are TRBV6-1 and TRBJ2-2; 8 positions agree with TRBD2. This CDR3 contains 15 residues. J gave up 4 bases and V 2 bases, and 3 bases lay outside the gene matches. Per germline, CDR1 MNHNS and CDR2 SASEGT. The CDR3 DNA reads as TGTGCCAGCAGTGAACTAGCGGGCTCCACCGGGGAGCTGTTTTTT. Its translation is CASSELAGSTGELFF.

The V call is TRBV6-5, the J call TRBJ2-1; D is possibly TRBD2 (6 bases). V lost 0 bases to trimming and J lost 5 bases, with 11 bases between them. CDR1 MNHEY and CDR2 SVGAGI come from the germline V gene. The CDR3 has 15 amino acids. The DNA of the CDR3 is TGTGCCAGCAGTTACTCCCGGGAGAGGAACAATGAGCAGTTCTTC. Amino acids: CASSYSRERNNEQFF.

This chain joins TRBV7-8 and TRBJ2-7, with 10 nucleotides matching TRBD1. The V segment lost 4 bases and the J segment 3 bases; nucleotides outside the gene matches: 12. The length of the CDR3 is 17 residues. Germline V gene sequence: CDR1 SGHVS, CDR2 FQNEAQ. DNA of the CDR3: TGTGCCAGCAGCTCCGACAGGGGGCAAAGGTCTGACTACGAGCAGTACTTC. Translation gives CASSSDRGQRSDYEQYF.

This rearrangement joins TRBV5-4 to TRBJ2-5; 7 bases are a match to TRBD2. The length of the CDR3 is 15 residues. CDR1 is SGHNT, CDR2 YYREEE, per germline (reference sequence). With 2 bases clipped from V and 9 bases from J, the junction kept 13 bases outside the gene matches. Here the CDR3 DNA reads TGTGCCAGCAGCTTCGGGACTACCTGGCCGGGGGCCCAGTACTTC. Translated, it gives CASSFGTTWPGAQYF.

V and J are TRBV2 and TRBJ2-7; 9 positions match TRBD2. Germline trimming cut 5 bases from V and 0 bases from J; bases unmatched to any gene: 5. The germline V gene has CDR1 SNHLY and CDR2 FYNNEI. The CDR3 is made up of 15 amino acids. CDR3 in amino acids: CASSPRLADSYEQYF. The CDR3 DNA follows: TGTGCCAGCAGTCCCCGACTAGCGGACTCCTACGAGCAGTACTTC.

The chain is built from TRBV16 and TRBJ2-6; 9 nucleotides align to TRBD1. The germline CDR1 and CDR2 sequences are KGHSY and FQNENV. The CDR3 has 16 amino acids. J lost 2 bases, V lost 1 base, and 0 bases had no gene match. CDR3 in amino acids: CASSQWDRAGANVLTF. The DNA for the CDR3 is TGTGCCAGCAGCCAATGGGACAGGGCTGGGGCCAACGTCCTGACTTTC.

The CDR3 DNA reads TGTGCCAGCAGCCCGAGCGGGACTGGATCCTACGAGCAGTACTTC. Amino acids: CASSPSGTGSYEQYF. The gene calls are TRBV28 and TRBJ2-7, with 7 bases fitting TRBD2. V shed 6 bases and J 1 base; nucleotides not matched to a gene: 9. Germline assignment: CDR1 MDHEN and CDR2 SYDVKM. The CDR3 covers 15 residues.

Only a few counts were recorded for this clone. V usage is TRBV15 and J usage is TRBJ1-2; weak D call: TRBD1 (5 bases). The CDR3 totals 15 residues. Germline V lookup: CDR1 LNHNV, CDR2 YYDKDF (reference sequence). V lost 3 bases and J lost 6, with 17 bases in between. CDR3 coding DNA: TGTGCCACCAGCAGCATTGGGGGGTTTCAGGATGGCTACACCTTC. Amino acids: CATSSIGGFQDGYTF. Complete variable domain (other parts from reference TRBV15 and TRBJ1-2): DAMVIQNPRYQVTQFGKPVTLSCSQTLNHNVMYWYQQKSSQAPKLLFHYYDKDFNNEADTPDNFQSRRPNTSFCFLDIRSPGLGDTAMYLCATSSIGGFQDGYTFGSGTRLTVV.